This T cell receptor beta chain was sequenced in a study of cytomegalovirus exposure and HLA in healthy donors. The PCR had 60 Vbeta and 13 Jbeta primers. TCRdb keeps only in-frame clones here, not all; method: immunoSEQ multiplex PCR. The sample contains 150,000 to 200,000 clones, around 80% of which appear only once. This CDR3 is built from 13 residues. Germline assignment: CDR1 MGHRA and CDR2 YSYEKL. Trimming shortened V by 1 base and J by 1 base, and 4 bases separated the two germline ends. This clone was counted only a few times. The chain is built from TRBV4-1 and TRBJ1-1; D unclear. This clonotype was sampled from a female donor in good health and CMV-seronegative. Sequenced: PBMCs. The CDR3 spells CASSQATNTEAFF. The DNA of the CDR3 is TGCGCCAGCAGCCAAGCTACGAACACTGAAGCTTTCTTT.